The present T cell receptor (beta chain) was sequenced within a study of OX40 agonist ivuxolimab in advanced cancers. For the study at large: Patients received intravenous ivuxolimab every 2 weeks at 0.01 to 10 mg/kg. Every patient in dose escalation had hepatocellular carcinoma, melanoma, renal cell or head and neck cancer.

Sequencing used immunoSEQ multiplex PCR; TCRdb keeps in-frame clones, though not all of them. The sample records about 55,000 clones, approximately 80% being singletons. The sequenced sample was CD4+ or CD8+ T cells sorted from blood, obtained in a trial of the OX40 agonist ivuxolimab. The clonotype comes from an adult with an advanced solid tumor such as melanoma, head and neck, liver or kidney cancer.

Written as DNA, the CDR3 is TGCGCCAGCACCCGTTTGAGAAGCGAAAAACTGTTTTTT. Translation: CASTRLRSEKLFF. The V gene is TRBV23-1, the J gene TRBJ1-4, with D hard to call. TRBV23-1 is assigned to the ORF class and has an uncertain function. Trimming pared 7 bases from V and 8 bases from J, leaving 14 bases between. This CDR3 comprises 13 residues.